This T cell receptor beta chain was found in a study of T cells in Graves' hyperthyroidism and ophthalmopathy. Notes on the study in general: Through a model of 13 V-J features, ophthalmopathy was separated from stable hyperthyroidism.

This clonotype has more than one count but fewer than ten. What it recognizes is unknown. TCR beta CDR3 regions were amplified from RNA transcripts. The HTBI primer set was used in a first-round RT-PCR of the TCR CDR3. TCRdb processed the multiplex PCR reads anew with MiXCR; each CDR3 protein has one entry. The sample records a few hundred thousand distinct CDR3 sequences, 15% to 17% being singletons. A lack of ophthalmopathy progression within 18 months defined stable Graves' hyperthyroidism. The CDR3 runs to 17 residues. Looked up from germline, CDR1 is MNHEY and CDR2 is SMNVEV (reference sequence). With V trimmed by 7 bases and J by 2 bases, 12 bases remained unmatched.

This TCR derives from a woman younger than 45 with Graves' hyperthyroidism. The source material was blood. The chain uses TRBV27 and TRBJ2-1; TRBD2 agrees at 9 bases. This CDR3 is CASKGRLADSPYNEQFF. In DNA, the CDR3 is TGTGCCAGCAAGGGTAGACTAGCGGATTCTCCCTACAATGAGCAGTTCTTC.